Listed here are 19 T cell receptor beta chains from one sample, sequenced in a study of response to subunit inactivated influenza vaccine (dated by TCRdb to 2016 to 2019). Library generation was performed with RT-PCR. Sequenced on an Illumina HiSeq 2500. In-frame beta chains were kept once TCRdb had trimmed the public reads at Q25 with fastp and called clones with MiXCR. Rows matching on CDR3 protein sequence are summarized as one entry with the most common DNA and genes. This sample holds 550,000 to 650,000 distinct CDR3 sequences; around 11% were observed only once. The ten most abundant clones make up roughly a tenth of the sample. The sample consisted of PBMCs from blood, taken on the day of vaccination. The receptor source for this set is a man in his fifties who received an inactivated influenza vaccine. Donor details come from another sample of the same person, matched by shared clones.

This chain joins TRBV20-1 and TRBJ2-3; 11 bases map to TRBD2. Germline loops: CDR1 DFQATT, CDR2 SNEGSKA (reference sequence). This CDR3 is built from 19 residues. V lost 5 bases to trimming and J lost 4 bases; unmatched junction nucleotides: 20. This CDR3 is CSAPLLLRTTSGSADTQYF. In nucleotides, the CDR3 is TGCAGTGCTCCGTTGCTCCTTAGAACTACTAGCGGGAGCGCAGATACGCAGTATTTT.

The V call is TRBV3-1, the J call TRBJ2-5, with 11 positions matching TRBD1. The ends lost 4 bases at V and 5 bases at J; junction bases unmatched: 6. Germline V gene data show CDR1 as LGHDT and CDR2 as YNNKEL (reference sequence). The CDR3 loop spans 15 amino acids. The CDR3 reads CASSLGQGAWETQYF. The CDR3 nucleotides are TGTGCCAGCAGCCTTGGACAGGGGGCGTGGGAGACCCAGTACTTC.

This clonotype was picked up a small number of times. The chain combines TRBV12-3 or TRBV12-4 with TRBJ1-6; D remains ambiguous. V was pared by 3 bases and J by 7 bases, with 10 bases between. The CDR3 contains 14 residues. The CDR3 nucleotides read TGTGCCAGCAGTTTGACCGGGAGAAATTCACCCCTCCACTTT. It yields the protein CASSLTGRNSPLHF.

This clonotype appeared many times. This rearrangement joins TRBV12-3 or TRBV12-4 to TRBJ1-2; D may be TRBD1 (5 bases). V was clipped by 2 bases and J by 4 bases, with 11 bases between them. The CDR3 covers 14 residues. The CDR3 here is CASSLRGFGYGYTF. The CDR3 DNA is TGTGCCAGCAGTTTAAGGGGTTTTGGCTATGGCTACACCTTC.

This clonotype has more than one count but fewer than ten. V gene TRBV5-1 combines with J gene TRBJ1-1; a weak D match, TRBD1 (6 bases). In germline, CDR1 is SGHRS, CDR2 YFSETQ. This CDR3 region has 14 residues. Between the trimmed V and J ends, which lost 6 bases and 6 bases, there was a span of 18 bases. CDR3 sequence: CASKLDSRGSEAFF. CDR3 in DNA: TGCGCCAGCAAACTGGACAGCCGGGGGTCTGAAGCTTTCTTT.

This clonotype was seen a few times. J is TRBJ2-1 and V is TRBV27; the match to TRBD2 covers 10 bases. V gave up 7 bases and J gave up 7 bases; unmatched junction bases: 7. This CDR3 comprises 14 residues. Germline V gene lookup returns CDR1 MNHEY and CDR2 SMNVEV (reference sequence). CDR3 sequence: CASTISGGGNEQFF. The CDR3 DNA is TGTGCCAGCACCATAAGCGGGGGGGGGAATGAGCAGTTCTTC.

J is TRBJ2-7 and V is TRBV30; D assignment may be TRBD1 or TRBD2 (5 bases each). Trimming took off 7 bases at V and 4 bases at J, with 14 bases between the two ends. The germline V gene encodes CDR1 GTSNPN and CDR2 SVGIG (reference sequence). This CDR3 comprises 12 residues. The CDR3 sequence is CAYMRGQYEQYF. CDR3 DNA sequence: TGTGCCTACATGAGGGGTCAGTACGAGCAGTACTTC.

This clonotype was observed a handful of times. The rearrangement links TRBV12-3 or TRBV12-4 to TRBJ2-3, with D unclear. The CDR3 sequence is 11 residues long. V was shortened by 6 bases and J by 4 bases, with 5 bases between the two germline ends. The CDR3 loop reads CASRRADTQYF. The CDR3 DNA reads TGTGCCAGCAGAAGGGCAGATACGCAGTATTTT.

This clonotype was counted only a few times. The rearrangement joins TRBV19 to TRBJ2-7; 9 nucleotides align to TRBD2. Unmatched junction bases numbered 12, after V lost 4 bases and J lost 2 bases. The germline V gene encodes CDR1 LNHDA and CDR2 SQIVND (reference sequence). This CDR3 region has 17 residues. The CDR3 sequence is CASSSAPWTSVAYEQYF. CDR3 coding DNA: TGTGCCAGTAGTAGTGCCCCGTGGACTAGCGTTGCCTACGAGCAGTACTTC.

The chain combines TRBV12-3 or TRBV12-4 with TRBJ2-7, with TRBD2 identical over 11 bases. V dropped 3 bases and J dropped 9; count of bases not matched to a gene: 10. The CDR3 has 15 residues. The CDR3 nucleotides are TGTGCCAGCAGTTTCCTAGCGGGGGGCCTTACGTGGCAGTACTTC. Translation gives CASSFLAGGLTWQYF.

This clonotype was counted a few times. The chain uses TRBV20-1 and TRBJ2-3, with 15 bases fitting TRBD2. In germline, CDR1 is DFQATT, CDR2 SNEGSKA (reference sequence). Trimming removed 6 bases from V and 6 bases from J; junction bases left unmatched: 10. The CDR3 covers 16 residues. The CDR3 here is CSANGLAGGRTDTQYF. In DNA, the CDR3 is TGCAGTGCCAATGGACTAGCGGGAGGGCGAACGGATACGCAGTATTTT.

Note on this clonotype: A read error may produce the germline difference seen at one junction end. The V and J genes are TRBV2 and TRBJ2-2; D is perhaps TRBD2 (6 bases). There are 13 residues in the CDR3. The germline V gene encodes CDR1 SNHLY and CDR2 FYNNEI. Here the CDR3 DNA reads TGTGCCAGCAGGGAAGCGGGCTCGGGGGAGCTGTTTTTT. It yields the protein CASREAGSGELFF.

This clonotype was seen more than once but under ten times. The CDR3: CSATLGGRTGELFF. The CDR3, as DNA: TGCAGTGCTACCCTTGGCGGGAGAACCGGGGAGCTGTTTTTT. J is TRBJ2-2 and V is TRBV20-1; 7 bases match TRBD2. Per the germline V gene, CDR1 is DFQATT and CDR2 is SNEGSKA (reference sequence). CDR3 length: 14 residues. After removal of 4 bases from V and 5 bases from J, the junction contained 7 bases not matched to a gene.

This clonotype was counted at least ten times. The J gene is TRBJ2-2, the V gene TRBV10-3, with TRBD2 identical over 10 bases. Germline assignment: CDR1 ENHRY and CDR2 SYGVKD. The trim removed 8 bases at V and 4 bases at J, leaving 13 bases unmatched. The CDR3 loop spans 17 amino acids. CDR3 DNA: TGTGCCATCGCGGCGAGCGAGCGGGGGGGCAGCACCGGGGAGCTGTTTTTT. This codes for CAIAASERGGSTGELFF.

The CDR3 nucleotides read TGTGCCAGCGCAGGAGGCGGTGTGGCGAGTGAGCAGTTCTTC. Protein product: CASAGGGVASEQFF. V and J are TRBV2 and TRBJ2-1, with D perhaps matching TRBD2 (5 bases). In germline, CDR1 is SNHLY, CDR2 FYNNEI. The CDR3 runs 14 residues. V was trimmed by 8 bases and J by 9 bases, leaving 20 bases between them.

This chain links TRBV5-6 with TRBJ2-1; no clear D. The germline gives CDR1 SGHDT, CDR2 YYEEEE. V was cut by 0 bases and J by 3 bases, with 10 bases left in between. The CDR3 totals 15 residues. CDR3 protein: CASSLARTSYNEQFF. The CDR3 DNA follows: TGTGCCAGCAGCTTGGCCAGGACCAGCTACAATGAGCAGTTCTTC.

This clonotype was detected only a few times. The CDR3 here is CASSPGLNEKLFF. DNA of the CDR3: TGTGCCAGCTCACCCGGACTTAATGAAAAACTGTTTTTT. The chain combines TRBV18 with TRBJ1-4; unclear D gene. Germline V gene data show CDR1 as KGHSH and CDR2 as LQKENI. Trimming shortened V by 3 bases and J by 4 bases, and 6 bases separated the two germline ends. The CDR3 extends over 13 amino acids.

Worth noting for this clonotype: A much bigger clone sits one base away, suggesting this may be a read error. V and J are TRBV2 and TRBJ2-1; 9 bases map to TRBD1. The V segment lost 11 bases and the J segment 0 bases; nucleotides outside the gene matches: 17. This CDR3 is 18 amino acids long. Germline CDR1 and CDR2: SNHLY and FYNNEI. CDR3 DNA: TGTGCCTGCACTCCGGGACAGGGCCTTCGGAGCTCCTACAATGAGCAGTTCTTC. This sequence encodes CACTPGQGLRSSYNEQFF.

This clonotype came up many times. This chain links TRBV5-1 with TRBJ2-7; D uncertain. The germline V and J ends were trimmed by 0 bases and 2 bases, with 9 bases remaining between them. The CDR3 length is 14 residues. Germline CDR1 reads SGHRS; CDR2 reads YFSETQ. The CDR3 loop is CASSLDTVAYEQYF. Written as DNA, the CDR3 is TGCGCCAGCAGCTTGGATACTGTAGCCTACGAGCAGTACTTC.